Detailed here is one TCR beta chain. CDR1 and CDR2 (germline): ENHRY, SYGVKD. V gave up 4 bases and J gave up 4 bases, with 13 bases separating them. The CDR3 is 14 amino acids. The sample belongs to a study of blood T cell repertoires in COVID-19. Overall study context: Some COVID-19 samples were acute and others convalescent; all came from the United States, Italy and Spain.

Original processing notes: Scientists estimated how many nucleated cells there were by amplifying reference gene primers. Clones were read by immunoSEQ multiplex PCR, and TCRdb kept only the in-frame ones, dropping some. That table furnishes V, J and clone size, whereas the DNA furnished D and trimming. The sample yields about 200,000 clones, 80% to 90% seen once. The origin of this receptor is a human donor with active or convalescent COVID-19. The donor label of this sample is uncertain. The V gene is TRBV10-3, the J gene TRBJ1-1; possible D gene TRBD1, 6 bases. Sequencing input: peripheral blood. The CDR3 nucleotides read TGTGCCATCAGTGGGGTACAGGGTGGCACTGAAGCTTTCTTT. This gives the protein CAISGVQGGTEAFF.